This T cell receptor (beta chain) is from a study of T-cell reconstitution after alpha-beta-depleted transplantation in children. Study outcomes and limitations: One year post-transplant, T-cell counts and diversity were largely derived from T cells produced anew. About two months after transplant, alpha-beta T cells reportedly came from several hundred expanded graft clones.

Germline CDR1 is DFQATT and CDR2 is SNEGSKA (reference sequence). V gave up 3 bases and J gave up 4 bases; unmatched junction bases: 4. The CDR3 runs 13 residues. This clonotype has a handful of counts. Its cognate antigen is unknown. The TCRbeta library incorporated unique molecular identifiers. Using its own MiXCR run on the PCR reads, TCRdb lists one record per CDR3 protein. Among fewer than 400,000 distinct CDR3 sequences, roughly 21% were seen once, and the ten largest hold 9.5% to 12%. The sequencing here drew on PBMCs, mostly from graft donor cells, taken 180 days after TCRalphabeta/CD19-depleted stem cell transplant. The sequence was collected from a male patient younger than 18 who had a stem cell transplant for acute lymphoblastic leukemia, so the T cells may come from the graft donor. This chain joins TRBV20-1 and TRBJ1-2; 8 nucleotides match TRBD1. In nucleotides, the CDR3 is TGCAGTGCTAGGCCGGGACAGGTCTATGGCTACACCTTC. Translation gives CSARPGQVYGYTF.